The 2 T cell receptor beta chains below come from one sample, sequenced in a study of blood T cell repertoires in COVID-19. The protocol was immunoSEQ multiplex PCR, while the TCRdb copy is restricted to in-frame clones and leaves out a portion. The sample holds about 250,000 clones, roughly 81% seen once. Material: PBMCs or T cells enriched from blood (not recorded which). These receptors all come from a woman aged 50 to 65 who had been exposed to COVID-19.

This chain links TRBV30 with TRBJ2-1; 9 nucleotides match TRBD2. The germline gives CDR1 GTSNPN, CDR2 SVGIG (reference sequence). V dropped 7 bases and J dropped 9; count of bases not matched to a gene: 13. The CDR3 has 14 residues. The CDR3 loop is CASHPLGLAVEQFF. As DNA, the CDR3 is TGTGCCTCTCATCCACTGGGACTAGCAGTTGAGCAGTTCTTC.

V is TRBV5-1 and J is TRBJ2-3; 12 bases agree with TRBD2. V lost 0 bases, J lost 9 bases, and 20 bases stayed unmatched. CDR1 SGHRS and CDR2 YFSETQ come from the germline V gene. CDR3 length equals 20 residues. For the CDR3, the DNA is TGCGCCAGCAGCTTGGCTAGCGGGGGGGTCAGGGCGACCGGAGTTGACACGCAGTATTTT. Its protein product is CASSLASGGVRATGVDTQYF.